This TCR beta chain is from a study of blood T cell repertoires in COVID-19. Study summary: From the United States, Italy and Spain came samples of acute and convalescent COVID-19. Sample material is recorded as cDNA or gDNA derived from T cells, B-cell-depleted T cells, or PBMCs.

The germline V and J ends were trimmed by 0 bases and 5 bases, with 14 bases remaining between them. Germline V CDR1 and CDR2: SGDLS, YYNGEE. The CDR3 has 15 amino acids. This clone was detected only once. Per the authors' pipeline: Researchers report that nucleated cell counts were estimated from reference gene primer amplification. Sequenced by immunoSEQ multiplex PCR; TCRdb stores in-frame clones only, minus some. V, J and clone size derive from that table, while D and trimming were established from the DNA sequence. Of about 54,000 clones listed, about 90% are singletons. This TCR came from an older woman with active or convalescent COVID-19. Specimen: peripheral blood. The chain employs TRBV9 and TRBJ1-2, with a tentative D call TRBD1 (6 bases). CDR3 coding DNA: TGTGCCAGCAGCGTAGCTCCCGGGACAAGTTATGGCTACACCTTC. Encoded protein: CASSVAPGTSYGYTF.